This passage covers 11 T cell receptor beta chains from one sample sequenced in a study of identical twins. MiXCR was run by TCRdb on the 5' RACE reads, yielding one entry per CDR3 protein. Found here are 1.5 million to 2 million distinct CDR3 sequences, around 29% of them singletons; the top ten hold about 0.25%. Sequencing was performed on cord blood. These receptors were obtained from a newborn girl in good health.

The V call is TRBV6-5, the J call TRBJ2-3; TRBD2 agrees at 8 bases. CDR1 is MNHEY, CDR2 SVGAGI, per germline. The CDR3 is 18 amino acids. The trim removed 0 bases at V and 1 base at J, leaving 9 bases unmatched. CDR3 in amino acids: CASSYSDSGEYRTDTQYF. The CDR3 DNA follows: TGTGCCAGCAGTTACTCGGATAGCGGGGAATACCGCACAGATACGCAGTATTTT.

This clonotype has ten or more counts. The chain recombines TRBV13 with TRBJ2-1; D is tentatively TRBD1 or TRBD2 (5 bases each). The V gene lost 10 bases and the J gene lost 0 bases, with 19 bases spanning the gap. Germline lookup yields CDR1 PRHDT and CDR2 FYEKMQ (reference sequence). The CDR3 has 16 amino acids. For the CDR3, the DNA is TGTGCCACGAGGGGTTCCCCCTATTCCTCCTACAATGAGCAGTTCTTC. Translation: CATRGSPYSSYNEQFF.

This chain uses TRBV28 with TRBJ1-5; perhaps TRBD1 as D (5 bases). Germline V CDR1 and CDR2: MDHEN, SYDVKM. CDR3 length: 17 residues. Between the trimmed V and J ends, which lost 3 bases and 3 bases, there was a span of 18 bases. CDR3 loop: CASSLSDSQGYNQPQHF. CDR3 coding DNA: TGTGCCAGCAGTTTGTCCGACAGCCAGGGTTACAATCAGCCCCAGCATTTT.

This clonotype has just a few counts. The chain is built from TRBV4-2 and TRBJ1-2; maybe TRBD1 (5 bases). CDR3 length equals 16 residues. Trimming took off 0 bases at V and 0 bases at J, with 11 bases between the two ends. From germline, CDR1 is LGHNA and CDR2 YNFKEQ. The CDR3: CASSQEPWGTNYGYTF. The DNA for the CDR3 is TGTGCCAGCAGCCAAGAGCCTTGGGGGACTAACTATGGCTACACCTTC.

This chain connects TRBV5-1 to TRBJ2-7; D remains ambiguous. The CDR3 covers 15 residues. Germline CDR1 and CDR2: SGHRS and YFSETQ. Trimming pared 5 bases from V and 6 bases from J, leaving 21 bases between. The CDR3: CASSPDSYGYCEQYF. Written as DNA, the CDR3 is TGCGCCAGCAGTCCAGACTCCTATGGATACTGCGAGCAGTACTTC.

The rearrangement joins TRBV20-1 to TRBJ2-7, with 11 bases lining up with TRBD2. CDR1 is DFQATT, CDR2 SNEGSKA, per germline (reference sequence). V lost 3 bases and J lost 0; bases outside the gene matches: 4. The CDR3 is 15 residues long. For the CDR3, the DNA is TGCAGTGCTAGTGAACTAGCGGGGGACTCCTACGAGCAGTACTTC. This gives the protein CSASELAGDSYEQYF.

The chain joins TRBV6-6 to TRBJ2-2; no reliable D call. The CDR3 is made up of 12 amino acids. Germline V gene data show CDR1 as MNHNY and CDR2 as SVGAGI (reference sequence). V dropped 1 base and J dropped 6 bases, with 3 bases sitting between them. The CDR3 region is CASSYYPGELFF. Written as DNA, the CDR3 is TGTGCCAGCAGTTACTATCCCGGGGAGCTGTTTTTT.

The chain couples TRBV11-2 to TRBJ1-4; no reliable D call. Germline V gives CDR1 SGHAT, CDR2 FQNNGV. V lost 1 base and J 4 bases, leaving 13 bases between the germline ends. The CDR3 is 16 residues long. The CDR3 nucleotides are TGTGCCAGCAGCTTAGGAATGGCAGTCCTTAATGAAAAACTGTTTTTT. Amino acid sequence: CASSLGMAVLNEKLFF.

This chain uses TRBV2 with TRBJ2-3, with 11 bases fitting TRBD2. In germline, CDR1 is SNHLY, CDR2 FYNNEI. The V and J ends lost 8 bases and 0 bases, in that order; junction bases with no gene match: 7. CDR3 length: 16 residues. DNA of the CDR3: TGTGCCAGCGGGCGACTAGCGGGGACAAGCACAGATACGCAGTATTTT. Protein product: CASGRLAGTSTDTQYF.

This sequence joins TRBV6-1 and TRBJ2-2; TRBD1 is a possible D gene (6 bases). With 10 bases removed from V and 0 bases from J, the gap between germline ends came to 12 bases. The CDR3 has 14 amino acids. The germline gives CDR1 MNHNS, CDR2 SASEGT. The CDR3 here is CATNRDTNTGELFF. The CDR3 coding sequence is TGTGCCACTAACCGGGACACGAACACCGGGGAGCTGTTTTTT.

The table lists this clonotype with a count of one. The V gene is TRBV2, the J gene TRBJ2-3, with TRBD2 matching 14 bases. The germline V gene encodes CDR1 SNHLY and CDR2 FYNNEI. V shed 2 bases and J 2 bases; nucleotides not matched to a gene: 6. CDR3 length: 18 residues. The CDR3 nucleotides are TGTGCCAGCAGTGAACCGGGACTAGCGGGGGCCTTCACAGATACGCAGTATTTT. Residues: CASSEPGLAGAFTDTQYF.